This TCR beta chain was sequenced for a study of blood T cell repertoires in COVID-19. Across the whole study: Donors in the United States, Italy and Spain gave samples during acute or convalescent COVID-19.

Clones were sequenced by immunoSEQ multiplex PCR, and TCRdb holds only the in-frame ones, with some missing. The sample holds about 6,700 clones, roughly 88% seen once. Trimming removed 6 bases from V and 0 bases from J; junction bases left unmatched: 5. The CDR3 is 14 amino acids. Looked up from germline, CDR1 is LGHDT and CDR2 is YNNKEL (reference sequence). The chain is built from TRBV3-1 (or the pseudogene TRBV3-2) and TRBJ2-7, with 7 nucleotides matching TRBD1. Specimen: peripheral blood. This receptor was taken from a human donor in a cohort sampled during active COVID-19. CDR3 in amino acids: CASSQTGSSYEQYF. The DNA for the CDR3 is TGTGCCAGCAGTCAGACAGGGAGCTCCTACGAGCAGTACTTC.